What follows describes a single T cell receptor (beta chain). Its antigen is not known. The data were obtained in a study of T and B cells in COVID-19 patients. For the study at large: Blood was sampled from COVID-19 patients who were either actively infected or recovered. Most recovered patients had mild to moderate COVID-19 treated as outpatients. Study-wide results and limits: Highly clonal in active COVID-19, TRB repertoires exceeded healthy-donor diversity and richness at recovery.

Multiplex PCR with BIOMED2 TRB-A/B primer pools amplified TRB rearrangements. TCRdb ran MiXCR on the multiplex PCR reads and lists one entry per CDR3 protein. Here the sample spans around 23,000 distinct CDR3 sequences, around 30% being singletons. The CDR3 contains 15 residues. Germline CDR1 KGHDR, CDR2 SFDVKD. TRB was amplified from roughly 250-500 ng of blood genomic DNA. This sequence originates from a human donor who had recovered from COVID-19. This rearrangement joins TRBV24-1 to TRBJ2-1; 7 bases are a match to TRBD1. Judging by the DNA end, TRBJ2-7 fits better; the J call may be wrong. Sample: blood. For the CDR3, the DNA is TGTGCCACCAGTGATTCCCGAGAAGAGGGGGCAAGGCAGTACTTC. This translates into CATSDSREEGARQYF.